The 23 T cell receptor beta chains given below trace back to one sample, sequenced in a study of blood T cell repertoires in COVID-19. This table comes from immunoSEQ multiplex PCR, and its TCRdb copy is limited to in-frame clones, with some not included. The profile shows fewer than 250,000 clones, 86% of them singletons. The sequenced material came from PBMCs or T cells enriched from blood (not recorded which). The receptors were sampled from a woman aged 40 to 50 in a cohort exposed to, infected with or recovered from COVID-19 (not recorded which).

This sequence joins TRBV28 and TRBJ1-4, with 9 nucleotides matching TRBD1. Germline values: CDR1 MDHEN, CDR2 SYDVKM. Germline trimming cut 8 bases from V and 7 bases from J; bases unmatched to any gene: 20. This CDR3 is built from 18 residues. The CDR3 sequence: CASLFLTSDRGNGEKLFF. The CDR3 DNA follows: TGTGCCAGCCTCTTCCTTACCTCGGACAGGGGCAATGGTGAAAAACTGTTTTTT.

This clone showed up just a few times. The chain couples TRBV7-6 to TRBJ1-5; 7 positions agree with TRBD1. This CDR3 region has 15 residues. Germline-derived CDR1 and CDR2 are SGHVS and FNYEAQ. The J segment lost 6 bases and the V segment lost 0 bases, leaving 5 bases of the junction unmatched. CDR3 protein: CASSLAGGRGQPQHF. CDR3 sequence (DNA): TGTGCCAGCAGCTTAGCAGGGGGCCGCGGTCAGCCCCAGCATTTT.

CDR3 nucleotide sequence: TGTGCCAGCATGGGGCAGGGTGGGGATTCACCCCTCCACTTT. Protein: CASMGQGGDSPLHF. The chain recombines TRBV2 with TRBJ1-6, with a tentative D call TRBD1 (5 bases). This CDR3 spans 14 amino acids. CDR1 is SNHLY and CDR2 is FYNNEI in the germline V gene. The ends were cut back, 7 bases at V and 8 bases at J, with 15 bases in the middle.

This chain joins TRBV9 and TRBJ2-3; 12 bases match TRBD2. The CDR3 covers 18 residues. Per germline, CDR1 SGDLS and CDR2 YYNGEE. Trimming removed 0 bases from V and 1 base from J; junction bases left unmatched: 6. Here the CDR3 DNA reads TGTGCCAGCAGCGTAGCCGCTAGCGGGGGGGCCGGCACAGATACGCAGTATTTT. It yields the protein CASSVAASGGAGTDTQYF.

The chain employs TRBV18 and TRBJ1-1; 7 nucleotides align to TRBD1. With V trimmed by 1 base and J by 7 bases, 9 bases remained unmatched. Germline CDR1 is KGHSH and CDR2 is LQKENI. The CDR3 length is 15 residues. Here the CDR3 reads CASSPLDGTVSEAFF. The CDR3 bases are TGTGCCAGCTCACCACTTGACGGGACAGTAAGTGAAGCTTTCTTT.

The rearrangement uses TRBV11-2 and TRBJ2-1; no clear D. Trimming left V 2 bases short and J 6 bases short, with 8 bases between. CDR3 length equals 13 residues. Germline assignment: CDR1 SGHAT and CDR2 FQNNGV. The CDR3, as DNA: TGTGCCAGCAGCTTAATCCTAGGCAATGAGCAGTTCTTC. It encodes CASSLILGNEQFF.

Only a few counts were recorded for this clone. The V and J genes are TRBV4-1 and TRBJ2-1, with 8 nucleotides matching TRBD1. V dropped 0 bases and J dropped 7; count of bases not matched to a gene: 8. The CDR3 is made up of 16 amino acids. Germline V gene lookup returns CDR1 MGHRA and CDR2 YSYEKL. DNA of the CDR3: TGCGCCAGCAGCCAAGAAGGCAGGGGGCGAGGGAATGAGCAGTTCTTC. It encodes CASSQEGRGRGNEQFF.

The genes are TRBV5-4 and TRBJ1-3; perhaps TRBD1 as D (6 bases). The CDR3 has 15 residues. CDR1 SGHNT and CDR2 YYREEE come from the germline V gene (reference sequence). The V gene lost 7 bases and the J gene lost 4 bases, with 18 bases spanning the gap. The CDR3 spells CASWAQGFVGNTIYF. CDR3 bases: TGTGCCAGCTGGGCACAGGGTTTTGTGGGAAACACCATATATTTT.

The chain has TRBV7-9 and TRBJ2-1; 8 positions match TRBD1. This CDR3 region has 12 residues. The germline gives CDR1 SEHNR, CDR2 FQNEAQ (reference sequence). Unmatched junction bases numbered 4, after V lost 5 bases and J lost 10 bases. The CDR3 protein is CASSQGAWEQFF. For the CDR3, the DNA is TGTGCCAGCAGCCAGGGGGCTTGGGAGCAGTTCTTC.

CDR3 nucleotide sequence: TGCGCCAGCAGCCATTCCAACCTACTCGAGGAGCAGTTCTTC. Translating it yields CASSHSNLLEEQFF. The chain uses TRBV4-1 and TRBJ2-1; D uncertain. Between the trimmed V and J ends, which lost 3 bases and 10 bases, there was a span of 16 bases. The germline gives CDR1 MGHRA, CDR2 YSYEKL. The CDR3 length is 14 residues.

This chain connects TRBV5-1 to TRBJ2-2, with TRBD2 matching over 9 bases. V lost 2 bases, J lost 5 bases, and 10 bases stayed unmatched. This CDR3 has 17 residues. Germline V CDR1 and CDR2: SGHRS, YFSETQ. CDR3: CASSLRLAVKGTGELFF. In DNA, the CDR3 is TGCGCCAGCAGCTTACGACTAGCGGTGAAGGGGACCGGGGAGCTGTTTTTT.

The chain employs TRBV7-9 and TRBJ2-7; possible D gene TRBD1, 5 bases. The CDR3 sequence is 14 residues long. The germline V and J ends were trimmed by 1 base and 3 bases, with 10 bases remaining between them. Germline CDR1 and CDR2: SEHNR and FQNEAQ (reference sequence). The CDR3 here is CASSLDGHRYEQYF. CDR3 bases: TGTGCCAGCAGCTTAGACGGACACCGCTACGAGCAGTACTTC.

V is TRBV18 and J is TRBJ2-3; 16 positions agree with TRBD2. Germline V gene lookup returns CDR1 KGHSH and CDR2 LQKENI. The CDR3 is made up of 18 amino acids. J gave up 6 bases and V 3 bases, and 9 bases lay outside the gene matches. CDR3 nucleotides: TGTGCCAGCTCACCGCCGGGACTAGCGGGGGGGCCAATCGATACGCAGTATTTT. This codes for CASSPPGLAGGPIDTQYF. Full variable domain (remainder filled in from reference TRBV18 and TRBJ2-3): NAGVMQNPRHLVRRRGQEARLRCSPMKGHSHVYWYRQLPEEGLKFMVYLQKENIIDESGMPKERFSAEFPKEGPSILRIQQVVRGDSAAYFCASSPPGLAGGPIDTQYFGPGTRLTVL.

This chain connects TRBV30 to TRBJ1-2; 7 bases match TRBD1. The CDR3 covers 11 residues. Germline loops: CDR1 GTSNPN, CDR2 SVGIG (reference sequence). J gave up 7 bases and V 8 bases, and 7 bases lay outside the gene matches. Written as DNA, the CDR3 is TGTGCCCTTGGGCAGGGGGGTGGCTACACCTTC. Its protein product is CALGQGGGYTF.

The rearrangement uses TRBV6-2 or TRBV6-3 and TRBJ1-1, with a tentative D call TRBD1 (6 bases). V shed 0 bases and J shed 1 base, with 15 bases lying between them. CDR1 and CDR2 from the germline V gene are MNHEY and SVGEGT. The CDR3 has 17 amino acids. This CDR3 is CASSYSTAAGENTEAFF. In DNA, the CDR3 is TGTGCCAGCAGTTACTCTACCGCGGCAGGGGAGAACACTGAAGCTTTCTTT.

The rearrangement uses TRBV27 and TRBJ1-2; maybe TRBD1 (6 bases). V was pared by 0 bases and J by 2 bases, with 7 bases between. The CDR3 consists of 14 residues. Per germline, CDR1 MNHEY and CDR2 SMNVEV (reference sequence). Here the CDR3 DNA reads TGTGCCAGCAGTTTATCAGGACAGAACTATGGCTACACCTTC. This gives the protein CASSLSGQNYGYTF.

This chain links TRBV4-1 with TRBJ2-7; 11 positions agree with TRBD2. This CDR3 has 18 amino acids. The germline V gene has CDR1 MGHRA and CDR2 YSYEKL. Losses at the gene ends were 0 bases for V and 2 bases for J; bases not matched to a gene: 9. The CDR3 nucleotides are TGCGCCAGCAGCCAAGACCCGACCGGGACTAGCGGTACCTACGAGCAGTACTTC. Translating gives CASSQDPTGTSGTYEQYF.

The V and J genes are TRBV4-1 and TRBJ1-5; D is undetermined. In germline, CDR1 is MGHRA, CDR2 YSYEKL. CDR3 length: 16 residues. Trimming removed 0 bases at V and 0 bases at J, with 9 bases between. In DNA, the CDR3 is TGCGCCAGCAGCCAAGAGGGAGAGGGTAGCAATCAGCCCCAGCATTTT. It specifies CASSQEGEGSNQPQHF.

This clone was seen just once. J is TRBJ2-5 and V is TRBV28; D is unclear. This CDR3 contains 14 residues. Per germline, CDR1 MDHEN and CDR2 SYDVKM. The V and J ends lost 8 bases and 0 bases respectively, with 13 bases between them. CDR3 residues: CASGPMGYQETQYF. The CDR3 DNA is TGTGCCAGCGGGCCTATGGGCTACCAAGAGACCCAGTACTTC.

The chain has TRBV15 and TRBJ1-2; 8 bases map to TRBD1. With 4 bases clipped from V and 5 bases from J, the junction kept 9 bases outside the gene matches. The CDR3 consists of 15 residues. Germline-derived CDR1 and CDR2 are LNHNV and YYDKDF (reference sequence). The CDR3 region is CATSTGQGRGYGYTF. The CDR3 DNA is TGTGCCACCAGCACAGGACAGGGCCGAGGGTATGGCTACACCTTC.

This sequence joins TRBV2 and TRBJ1-1; TRBD1 might be the D (6 bases). Germline V lookup: CDR1 SNHLY, CDR2 FYNNEI. V was pared by 2 bases and J by 5 bases, with 9 bases between. CDR3 length: 13 residues. The CDR3 DNA reads TGTGCCAGCAGTGAAAGGGGGGGAACTGAAGCTTTCTTT. It specifies CASSERGGTEAFF.

The chain is built from TRBV2 and TRBJ1-6; possibly TRBD1 for D (5 bases). The CDR3 runs to 12 residues. Germline V gives CDR1 SNHLY, CDR2 FYNNEI. Trimming shortened V by 8 bases and J by 9 bases, and 11 bases separated the two germline ends. The CDR3 region has the DNA TGTGCCAGCGGACATATAACTTCACCCCTCCACTTT. Amino acid sequence: CASGHITSPLHF.

The chain joins TRBV7-8 to TRBJ2-3; D may be TRBD1 (6 bases). The CDR3 has 16 amino acids. The germline gives CDR1 SGHVS, CDR2 FQNEAQ. V lost 1 base and J 3 bases, leaving 14 bases between the germline ends. CDR3 coding DNA: TGTGCCAGCAGCTTAGAAGGCGGGCAGGGGACAGATACGCAGTATTTT. The encoded protein is CASSLEGGQGTDTQYF.